These T cell receptor beta chains were read from a single sample in a study of T-cell reconstitution after alpha-beta-depleted transplantation in children. TCRdb re-derived calls from the PCR reads in MiXCR, one entry per CDR3 protein. The repertoire holds about 400,000 distinct CDR3 sequences, with 13% as singletons. This specimen was PBMCs, taken from the stem cell graft. Receptors originate from a human donor who donated a stem cell graft to a child with Fanconi anemia. Each CDR3 is given with its conserved first and last residue. The D gene is left open where the match is weak. Size values are once, few and many counts, or a class for expanded clones, and some rows have none.

few	TRBV9	13	.	TRBJ2-5	CASSVEEGETQYF	TGTGCCAGCAGCGTAGAGGAAGGAGAGACCCAGTACTTC
many	TRBV5-1	16	TRBD1	TRBJ2-1	CASSFLGGQGYNEQFF	TGCGCCAGCAGTTTCTTAGGGGGACAGGGATACAATGAGCAGTTCTTC
few	TRBV27	16	TRBD2	TRBJ2-3	CASSLSLAGSTDTQYF	TGTGCCAGCAGTTTAAGCTTAGCGGGGAGCACAGATACGCAGTATTTT
many	TRBV24-1	16	TRBD1	TRBJ2-1	CATSDAGTGKINEQFF	TGTGCCACCAGTGATGCCGGGACAGGGAAAATCAATGAGCAGTTCTTC
.	TRBV2	14	.	TRBJ2-5	CAGLGAVYGETQYF	TGTGCCGGCCTCGGTGCGGTGTATGGAGAGACCCAGTACTTC
many	TRBV7-9	15	TRBD2	TRBJ2-3	CASSPRGGGTDTQYF	TGTGCCAGCAGCCCACGGGGGGGCGGGACAGATACGCAGTATTTT
many	TRBV29-1	12	.	TRBJ1-1	CSAQGMNTEAFF	TGCAGCGCGCAGGGTATGAACACTGAAGCTTTCTTT
.	TRBV19	15	TRBD1	TRBJ2-7	CASSIQFRTGLEQYF	TGTGCCAGTAGTATACAGTTCCGGACAGGTCTCGAGCAGTACTTC
few	TRBV7-9	14	.	TRBJ2-1	CASSLALVGHEQFF	TGTGCCAGCAGCTTAGCGCTGGTGGGGCATGAGCAGTTCTTC
few	TRBV11-2	17	.	TRBJ2-3	CASSRRGTAPSTDTQYF	TGTGCCAGCAGCCGAAGAGGGACGGCGCCTAGCACAGATACGCAGTATTTT
many	TRBV6-2/TRBV6-3	14	TRBD1	TRBJ2-5	CASRLDRVGETQYF	TGTGCCAGCAGACTCGACAGGGTCGGAGAGACCCAGTACTTC
many	TRBV15	17	.	TRBJ1-2	CATSRGGGGRDLYGYTF	TGTGCCACCAGCAGAGGTGGCGGCGGACGGGACCTCTATGGCTACACCTTC
.	TRBV20-1	14	TRBD2	TRBJ2-3	CSARVAGAGDTQYF	TGCAGTGCTAGGGTAGCGGGGGCGGGAGATACGCAGTATTTT
.	TRBV2	12	.	TRBJ2-1	CASRKQGDEQFF	TGTGCCAGCAGAAAACAGGGCGATGAGCAGTTCTTC
.	TRBV7-9	14	TRBD1	TRBJ2-5	CASSRDRDQETEYF	TGTGCCAGCAGTCGGGACAGGGACCAAGAGACCGAGTACTTC
many	TRBV12-3/TRBV12-4	14	.	TRBJ1-2	CASSFEGFRVGYTF	TGTGCCAGCAGTTTCGAGGGCTTTAGGGTCGGCTACACCTTC
many	TRBV9	14	.	TRBJ1-1	CASRGDYQSSEAFF	TGTGCCAGCAGGGGGGATTATCAGAGCTCTGAAGCTTTCTTT
.	TRBV11-2	20	.	TRBJ2-1	CASSLRARGMGVPQYNEQFF	TGTGCCAGCAGCTTAAGGGCCCGGGGGATGGGGGTCCCTCAGTACAATGAGCAGTTCTTC
many	TRBV5-1	14	.	TRBJ1-1	CASSSGGQNTEAFF	TGCGCCAGCAGTTCGGGGGGCCAAAACACTGAAGCTTTCTTT
few	TRBV7-6	15	.	TRBJ2-7	CASSLGVGVVHEQYF	TGTGCCAGCAGCTTAGGAGTCGGGGTAGTACACGAGCAGTACTTC
.	TRBV5-1	16	TRBD2	TRBJ2-3	CASSLATSGSGDTQYF	TGCGCCAGCAGCTTGGCGACTAGCGGATCGGGAGATACGCAGTATTTT
many	TRBV20-1	13	.	TRBJ2-3	CSASGPWRDTQYF	TGCAGTGCCTCGGGTCCCTGGCGTGATACGCAGTATTTT
.	TRBV20-1	13	.	TRBJ2-5	CSATRTVGETQYF	TGCAGTGCTACTCGGACGGTGGGGGAGACCCAGTACTTC
.	TRBV4-3	16	.	TRBJ2-7	CASSQSTRNRVHEQYF	TGCGCCAGCAGCCAATCTACACGGAACAGGGTCCACGAGCAGTACTTC
.	TRBV11-2	13	.	TRBJ2-2	CASRQTSRRELFF	TGTGCCAGCAGACAGACCTCTCGGAGGGAGCTGTTTTTT
.	TRBV9	14	.	TRBJ1-3	CASSAGASGNTIYF	TGTGCCAGCAGCGCGGGAGCCTCTGGAAACACCATATATTTT
.	TRBV24-1	16	TRBD2	TRBJ2-3	CATSDRSGGRRDTQYF	TGTGCCACCAGTGACCGTAGCGGGGGCCGACGGGATACGCAGTATTTT
.	TRBV28	16	.	TRBJ1-2	CASSPPGFRGDYGYTF	TGTGCCAGCAGTCCCCCGGGATTTCGAGGGGACTATGGCTACACCTTC
.	TRBV9	13	.	TRBJ2-7	CACSVGHKAEQYF	TGTGCCTGCAGCGTAGGGCACAAGGCCGAGCAGTACTTC
.	TRBV7-2	16	TRBD2	TRBJ2-3	CASSSLAGDGTDTQYF	TGTGCCAGCAGCTCACTAGCGGGGGATGGCACAGATACGCAGTATTTT
many	TRBV6-1	14	.	TRBJ2-6	CASSRGAGANVLTF	TGTGCCAGCAGCAGGGGAGCAGGGGCCAACGTCCTGACTTTC
few	TRBV20-1	15	TRBD2	TRBJ2-1	CSARSLSGGYNEQFF	TGCAGTGCTAGATCCTTAAGCGGGGGATACAATGAGCAGTTCTTC
few	TRBV29-1	17	.	TRBJ2-6	CSAKHRDGVSGANVLTF	TGCAGCGCTAAACATCGGGACGGCGTCTCTGGGGCCAACGTCCTGACTTTC
many	TRBV10-3	14	TRBD2	TRBJ2-1	CAISGTSGEDEQFF	TGTGCCATCAGCGGGACTAGCGGAGAGGATGAGCAGTTCTTC
.	TRBV20-1	14	.	TRBJ1-5	CSAIDPRGSQPQHF	TGCAGTGCTATAGACCCGAGGGGGTCACAGCCCCAGCATTTT
.	TRBV6-1	19	TRBD1	TRBJ2-6	CASASFPGDRASGANVLTF	TGTGCCAGCGCTTCCTTTCCCGGGGACAGGGCATCTGGGGCCAACGTCCTGACTTTC
few	TRBV5-1	16	TRBD2	TRBJ2-3	CASRMGLAGRSDTQYF	TGCGCCAGCAGAATGGGGCTAGCGGGGAGATCAGATACGCAGTATTTT
.	TRBV20-1	15	.	TRBJ1-1	CSARARGNQNTEAFF	TGCAGTGCTAGGGCCAGGGGAAACCAGAACACTGAAGCTTTCTTT
many	TRBV25-1	12	.	TRBJ1-4	CASGQEKEKLFF	TGTGCCAGCGGGCAGGAGAAGGAAAAACTGTTTTTT